These 12 T cell receptor beta chains came from one sample sequenced in a study of cytomegalovirus exposure and HLA in healthy donors (dated by TCRdb to the late 2010s). The library was prepared using the immunoSEQ multiplex PCR assay. Held by TCRdb, this immuneACCESS table contains in-frame sequences only and omits some clones. Under half of the omission traces to an unresolved V gene where checked; the cause of the rest is unknown. The sample contains about 360,000 clones, 80% to 90% of them found a single time. Approximately 0.86% of the sample rests with the top ten. The sequencing input was PBMCs. Receptors originate from a woman under 30 in good health and CMV-seronegative.

Here the CDR3 reads CASSLGPTGPYEQYF. The DNA of the CDR3 is TGTGCCAGCAGTCTCGGCCCTACAGGGCCCTACGAGCAGTACTTC. The chain links TRBV27 to TRBJ2-7, with D perhaps matching TRBD1 (6 bases). Germline V CDR1 and CDR2: MNHEY, SMNVEV (reference sequence). The CDR3 has 15 residues. The V gene lost 5 bases and the J gene lost 2 bases, with 16 bases spanning the gap.

V and J are TRBV5-1 and TRBJ2-3, with 9 nucleotides matching TRBD1. The CDR3 covers 14 residues. Germline lookup yields CDR1 SGHRS and CDR2 YFSETQ. With V trimmed by 2 bases and J by 4 bases, 2 bases remained unmatched. The CDR3 bases are TGCGCCAGCAGCTTACAGGGGGCGGCAGATACGCAGTATTTT. Amino acid sequence: CASSLQGAADTQYF.

This chain connects TRBV14 to TRBJ2-1; 11 bases map to TRBD2. J gave up 3 bases and V 5 bases, and 15 bases lay outside the gene matches. CDR3 size: 19 residues. Germline V gene sequence: CDR1 SGHDN, CDR2 FVKESK. The CDR3 region has the DNA TGTGCCAGCAGCGGACCGGGACTAGCGGACGTCAAAGTCTACAATGAGCAGTTCTTC. Protein product: CASSGPGLADVKVYNEQFF. The full variable domain, its missing parts supplied by reference TRBV14 and TRBJ2-1, is EAGVTQFPSHSVIEKGQTVTLRCDPISGHDNLYWYRRVMGKEIKFLLHFVKESKQDESGMPNNRFLAERTGGTYSTLKVQPAELEDSGVYFCASSGPGLADVKVYNEQFFGPGTRLTVL.

The CDR3 nucleotides are TGTGCCAGCAGCGTCAGTGGCGGGAATGAGCAGTTCTTC. This sequence encodes CASSVSGGNEQFF. The rearrangement uses TRBV7-9 and TRBJ2-1; possibly TRBD2 for D (5 bases). This CDR3 has 13 amino acids. The germline CDR1 and CDR2 sequences are SEHNR and FQNEAQ (reference sequence). V gave up 5 bases and J gave up 7 bases, with 12 bases separating them.

This chain links TRBV5-1 with TRBJ1-6, with D perhaps TRBD1 (5 bases). Germline lookup yields CDR1 SGHRS and CDR2 YFSETQ. Trimming removed 1 base from V and 8 bases from J, with 10 bases in between. CDR3 size: 14 residues. CDR3 in DNA: TGCGCCAGCAGCTTGACAGGATGGGATTCACCCCTCCACTTT. Its protein product is CASSLTGWDSPLHF.

The chain has TRBV2 and TRBJ2-1, with D possibly being TRBD2 (7 bases). Germline assignment: CDR1 SNHLY and CDR2 FYNNEI. The CDR3 sequence is 16 residues long. The V end lost 6 bases, the J end lost 0 bases, and 15 bases lay between the germline ends. The CDR3 sequence: CASSGGGGISYNEQFF. The CDR3 region has the DNA TGTGCCAGCAGCGGGGGAGGGGGAATCTCCTACAATGAGCAGTTCTTC.

V gene TRBV28 combines with J gene TRBJ2-4; 7 bases fit TRBD1. The germline V gene encodes CDR1 MDHEN and CDR2 SYDVKM. This CDR3 region has 15 residues. The V and J ends lost 1 base and 12 bases, in that order; junction bases with no gene match: 12. CDR3 amino acids: CASSLLGTDNFGQYF. CDR3 sequence (DNA): TGTGCCAGCAGTTTATTGGGGACAGACAATTTTGGTCAGTACTTC.

The chain combines TRBV28 with TRBJ2-7; weak D call: TRBD2 (5 bases). There are 12 residues in the CDR3. V was cut by 5 bases and J by 5 bases, with 10 bases left in between. Germline V lookup: CDR1 MDHEN, CDR2 SYDVKM. The CDR3, as DNA: TGTGCCAGCAGTCCTTACGGGGACGAGCAGTACTTC. Translated, it gives CASSPYGDEQYF.

This clone turned up a few times. This chain uses TRBV28 with TRBJ1-2, with 8 bases aligning to TRBD1. Per germline, CDR1 MDHEN and CDR2 SYDVKM. This CDR3 spans 12 amino acids. The ends lost 8 bases at V and 6 bases at J; junction bases unmatched: 5. The CDR3 loop reads CASSDRADGYTF. The CDR3 nucleotides are TGTGCCAGCTCGGACAGGGCCGATGGCTACACCTTC.

The V and J genes are TRBV10-1 and TRBJ1-5; 11 bases are a match to TRBD1. The CDR3 has 16 residues. Germline values: CDR1 WNHNN, CDR2 SYGVQD (reference sequence). The J segment lost 2 bases and the V segment lost 6 bases, leaving 6 bases of the junction unmatched. The CDR3 spells CASSEDRGRGNQPQHF. Here the CDR3 DNA reads TGCGCCAGCAGCGAGGACAGGGGGCGAGGCAATCAGCCCCAGCATTTT.

The chain links TRBV27 to TRBJ2-1; 15 bases align to TRBD2. Germline trimming cut 5 bases from V and 7 bases from J; bases unmatched to any gene: 9. The CDR3 loop spans 17 amino acids. CDR1 is MNHEY and CDR2 is SMNVEV in the germline V gene (reference sequence). CDR3 sequence reads: CASSHGLAGGPKNEQFF. In nucleotides, the CDR3 is TGTGCCAGCAGTCACGGACTAGCGGGAGGGCCGAAGAATGAGCAGTTCTTC.

This clone was seen a single time. The rearrangement joins TRBV5-1 to TRBJ2-1, with D possibly TRBD1 on 6 matching bases. V lost 0 bases and J 3 bases, leaving 10 bases between the germline ends. This CDR3 is 15 amino acids long. Germline assignment: CDR1 SGHRS and CDR2 YFSETQ. In DNA, the CDR3 is TGCGCCAGCAGCTTGGATACAGGGCACTACAATGAGCAGTTCTTC. Its protein is CASSLDTGHYNEQFF.